Below are 22 T cell receptor beta chains sequenced from a single sample in a study of T-cell reconstitution after alpha-beta-depleted transplantation in children. Unique molecular identifiers were used to barcode this TCRbeta library. TCRdb re-analysed the PCR reads in MiXCR, keeping a single row per CDR3 protein. The data hold some 110,000 distinct CDR3 sequences, with under 13% observed a single time. Sequencing was performed on PBMCs, taken before TCRalphabeta/CD19-depleted stem cell transplant. These receptors were obtained from a boy aged 2 to 10 with acute lymphoblastic leukemia, due to receive a stem cell transplant.

CDR3 nucleotides: TGTGCCAGCAGTGAATTTAGCGGGACGGGTAACTATGGCTACACCTTC. It translates to CASSEFSGTGNYGYTF. The chain is built from TRBV25-1 and TRBJ1-2; D perhaps matches TRBD1 (5 bases). In germline, CDR1 is MGHDK, CDR2 SYGVNS. The V end was cut by 1 base, the J end by 1 base, with 13 bases between. This CDR3 comprises 16 residues.

This clonotype has at least ten counts. The chain employs TRBV7-8 and TRBJ2-1, with D hard to call. Germline-derived CDR1 and CDR2 are SGHVS and FQNEAQ. The V end lost 3 bases, the J end lost 6 bases, and 15 bases lay between the germline ends. CDR3 length: 15 residues. Written as DNA, the CDR3 is TGTGCCAGCAGCTTCAAGGGTCCCCTCTCCAATGAGCAGTTCTTC. It yields the protein CASSFKGPLSNEQFF.

To note about this clonotype: One junction end disagrees with the germline gene, perhaps due to a read error. This chain connects TRBV7-7 to TRBJ1-5; 9 bases line up with TRBD1. The CDR3 length is 17 residues. Germline V gene sequence: CDR1 SSHAT, CDR2 FNYEAQ (reference sequence). The CDR3 region has the DNA TGTGCTAGCAGCTTTCACAGGGGGCGACCCCCCAATCAGCCCCAGCATTTT. Protein product: CASSFHRGRPPNQPQHF. Drawing the rest from reference TRBV7-7 and TRBJ1-5, the complete variable domain is GAGVSQSPRYKVTKRGQDVTLRCDPISSHATLYWYQQALGQGPEFLTYFNYEAQPDKSGLPSDRFSAERPEGSISTLTIQRTEQRDSAMYRCASSFHRGRPPNQPQHFGDGTRLSIL.

This clonotype was seen repeatedly, ten times or more. This chain connects TRBV5-1 to TRBJ2-3; D gene ambiguous. The CDR3 is 16 amino acids. The germline CDR1 and CDR2 sequences are SGHRS and YFSETQ. Between the trimmed V and J ends, which lost 4 bases and 6 bases, there was a span of 21 bases. The CDR3 coding sequence is TGCGCCAGCAGCCCCCAATGGACGGTGGTCTTGGATACGCAGTATTTT. Its translation is CASSPQWTVVLDTQYF.

This clonotype has just a few counts. J is TRBJ2-1 and V is TRBV7-2; D is unresolved. Germline V lookup: CDR1 SGHTA, CDR2 FQGNSA. V shed 7 bases and J shed 7 bases, with 14 bases lying between them. The CDR3 is made up of 13 amino acids. The CDR3 sequence is CASTLGSGNEQFF. CDR3 nucleotide sequence: TGTGCCAGCACCCTCGGGTCCGGGAATGAGCAGTTCTTC. The full variable domain, in which reference TRBV7-2 and TRBJ2-1 provide the parts outside the CDR3, is GAGVSQSPSNKVTEKGKDVELRCDPISGHTALYWYRQSLGQGLEFLIYFQGNSAPDKSGLPSDRFSAERTGGSVSTLTIQRTQQEDSAVYLCASTLGSGNEQFFGPGTRLTVL.

Remarks on this clonotype: Sequence at one end of the junction differs from germline and may be a read error. The V and J genes are TRBV5-1 and TRBJ2-1; D is possibly TRBD1 (5 bases). The CDR3 runs to 14 residues. Germline values: CDR1 SGHRS, CDR2 YFSETQ. CDR3 in DNA: TGCGCCAGCAGCTCCCGACAGAGCAACAATGAGCATTTCTTC. Protein sequence: CASSSRQSNNEHFF.

This clonotype was recorded at least ten times. V and J are TRBV5-1 and TRBJ1-1; the D gene is possibly TRBD1 (6 bases). Deletions cut 6 bases from V and 7 bases from J, with 19 bases between. The CDR3 covers 14 residues. Germline CDR1 and CDR2: SGHRS and YFSETQ. The DNA for the CDR3 is TGCGCCAGCATGTTGGGGGGCCCTAAGGGTGAAGCTTTCTTT. This gives the protein CASMLGGPKGEAFF.

The sample holds many counts of this clonotype. This chain joins TRBV5-1 and TRBJ2-1; 9 bases agree with TRBD2. The CDR3 has 17 amino acids. The germline V gene encodes CDR1 SGHRS and CDR2 YFSETQ. Trimming at V came to 5 bases and at J to 6 bases, leaving 15 bases not matched to a gene. The CDR3 region has the DNA TGCGCCAGCAGGGCGGTAATAGCGGGAGTCAGTCGCAATGAGCAGTTCTTC. This gives the protein CASRAVIAGVSRNEQFF.

This clonotype was seen only a few times. The CDR3 sequence is CASSDKTADSPYSGANVLTF. In DNA, the CDR3 is TGTGCCAGCAGTGACAAAACGGCAGATTCCCCCTACTCTGGGGCCAACGTCCTGACTTTC. The chain recombines TRBV25-1 with TRBJ2-6; D unresolved. V lost 3 bases, J lost 0 bases, and 21 bases lay in between. This CDR3 has 20 amino acids. Germline V CDR1 and CDR2: MGHDK, SYGVNS.

This clonotype was counted only a few times. This chain uses TRBV6-1 with TRBJ2-3; D might be TRBD1 (6 bases). This CDR3 contains 11 residues. Germline CDR1 MNHNS, CDR2 SASEGT. V lost 6 bases and J 6 bases, leaving 7 bases between the germline ends. CDR3 nucleotide sequence: TGTGCCAGCAGCGACAGGGATACGCAGTATTTT. Its translation: CASSDRDTQYF.

This clonotype was observed a few times. The chain employs TRBV20-1 and TRBJ2-3, with a tentative D call TRBD2 (6 bases). The CDR3 has 17 amino acids. The V and J ends lost 0 bases and 1 base respectively, with 17 bases between them. Germline V gene lookup returns CDR1 DFQATT and CDR2 SNEGSKA (reference sequence). The CDR3 nucleotides are TGCAGTGCTAGAGATCTCACTGGGGTAGCGGGCACAGATACGCAGTATTTT. Translated, it gives CSARDLTGVAGTDTQYF.

This clonotype was recorded many times. This chain links TRBV10-3 with TRBJ2-1, with D perhaps TRBD1 (6 bases). The length of the CDR3 is 15 residues. From germline, CDR1 is ENHRY and CDR2 SYGVKD. V gave up 6 bases and J gave up 0 bases, with 12 bases separating them. CDR3 loop: CAISFDRSSYNEQFF. For the CDR3, the DNA is TGTGCCATCAGCTTCGACAGGAGCTCCTACAATGAGCAGTTCTTC.

The V call is TRBV28, the J call TRBJ1-5; unclear D gene. V was clipped by 2 bases and J by 7 bases, with 6 bases between them. CDR1 is MDHEN and CDR2 is SYDVKM in the germline V gene. The CDR3 is 12 amino acids. The CDR3 nucleotides read TGTGCCAGCAGTTTAGAGGCCCAGCCCCAGCATTTT. Translation gives CASSLEAQPQHF.

This clonotype was seen at least ten times. This chain uses TRBV12-3 or TRBV12-4 with TRBJ2-4; D ambiguous. CDR3 length equals 17 residues. Trimming cost V 5 bases and J 1 base, with 18 bases left between them. The CDR3 spells CASSPEGFRMAKNIQYF. The CDR3 nucleotides read TGTGCCAGCAGTCCTGAAGGGTTTCGGATGGCCAAAAACATTCAGTACTTC.

The chain links TRBV2 to TRBJ2-7; 9 bases line up with TRBD1. Trimming took 7 bases from V and 3 from J; bases not matched to a gene: 10. This CDR3 comprises 15 residues. CDR1 and CDR2 from the germline V gene are SNHLY and FYNNEI. CDR3 protein: CASNGDRGKDYEQYF. The CDR3 DNA follows: TGTGCCAGCAATGGCGACAGGGGGAAGGACTACGAGCAGTACTTC.

This clonotype has just a few counts. The gene calls are TRBV5-1 and TRBJ1-2; D is unclear. The CDR3 loop spans 15 amino acids. Germline V gives CDR1 SGHRS, CDR2 YFSETQ. Trimming removed 4 bases from V and 5 bases from J, with 18 bases in between. The CDR3 nucleotides read TGCGCCAGCAGCCCAAATAGGGCCCTGTTATATGGCTACACCTTC. Amino acid sequence: CASSPNRALLYGYTF. Full variable domain (remainder filled in from reference TRBV5-1 and TRBJ1-2): KAGVTQTPRYLIKTRGQQVTLSCSPISGHRSVSWYQQTPGQGLQFLFEYFSETQRNKGNFPGRFSGRQFSNSRSEMNVSTLELGDSALYLCASSPNRALLYGYTFGSGTRLTVV.

This clonotype was seen many times. The V gene is TRBV25-1, the J gene TRBJ2-5, with 9 bases fitting TRBD1. Trimming cost V 5 bases and J 5 bases; bases outside gene matches: 6. Germline values: CDR1 MGHDK, CDR2 SYGVNS. The CDR3 spans 14 residues. CDR3 DNA: TGTGCCAGCAGTAAGGGACAGGGTATTGAGACCCAGTACTTC. It yields the protein CASSKGQGIETQYF.

This clonotype was found many times. The chain links TRBV6-5 to TRBJ2-1; no clear D gene. Germline V gives CDR1 MNHEY, CDR2 SVGAGI. This CDR3 has 11 residues. Trimming took off 5 bases at V and 9 bases at J, with 8 bases between the two ends. CDR3 sequence (DNA): TGTGCCAGCAGTAGTGCTGTTGAGCAGTTCTTC. Its translation is CASSSAVEQFF.

This clonotype was seen a few times. The CDR3 loop is CSAPIGTGLGTQYF. The CDR3 DNA sequence: TGCAGTGCGCCAATAGGGACCGGGCTGGGGACCCAGTACTTC. V is TRBV20-1 and J is TRBJ2-5; D tentatively fits TRBD1 or TRBD2 (5 bases each). Trimming took 6 bases from V and 7 from J, leaving 21 bases between them. Germline V CDR1 and CDR2: DFQATT, SNEGSKA (reference sequence). The length of the CDR3 is 14 residues.

This clonotype showed up just a few times. CDR3 in amino acids: CASSFASGRAVRTDTQYF. In DNA form, the CDR3 reads TGTGCCAGCAGTTTTGCTAGCGGGAGGGCCGTCAGAACAGATACGCAGTATTTT. The chain employs TRBV12-3 or TRBV12-4 and TRBJ2-3; 12 positions match TRBD2. Unmatched junction bases numbered 10, after V lost 3 bases and J lost 3 bases. The CDR3 sequence is 18 residues long.

This chain uses TRBV24-1 with TRBJ1-2, with D uncertain. V was clipped by 4 bases and J by 7 bases, with 15 bases between them. The CDR3 is 14 amino acids. Germline-derived CDR1 and CDR2 are KGHDR and SFDVKD. CDR3 sequence reads: CATSDPGRAAGYTF. The CDR3 bases are TGTGCCACCAGTGACCCCGGTAGGGCAGCTGGCTACACCTTC.

This clonotype was detected only a few times. The rearrangement links TRBV11-3 to TRBJ2-5; D not certain. The length of the CDR3 is 15 residues. Germline assignment: CDR1 SGHNT and CDR2 YENEEA. Trimming cost V 1 base and J 4 bases, with 13 bases left between them. The chain's CDR3 is CASSLGPSDGETQYF. The CDR3 nucleotides read TGTGCCAGCAGCTTAGGCCCCTCCGACGGAGAGACCCAGTACTTC.